This T cell receptor beta chain was found in a study of blood T cells in healthy people across ages. Primed by a sample-barcoded 5' primer and a J-beta primer mix, a second PCR proceeded for 7 to 11 cycles. TCRdb redid the calling of the 5' RACE reads with MiXCR, one entry per CDR3 protein. The data show about 1.1 million distinct CDR3 sequences, around two fifths seen once. Samples had at least 6.5 million PBMCs isolated from them. Per the germline V gene, CDR1 is SSHAT and CDR2 is FNYEAQ (reference sequence). The CDR3 consists of 13 residues. V lost 5 bases and J 0 bases, leaving 7 bases between the germline ends.

Input material: blood. This rearrangement joins TRBV7-7 to TRBJ1-1; D gene uncertain. The origin of this receptor is a man in his late teens or twenties in good health. CDR3 in amino acids: CASSVKLNTEAFF. The CDR3 nucleotides are TGTGCCAGCAGCGTAAAATTGAACACTGAAGCTTTCTTT.